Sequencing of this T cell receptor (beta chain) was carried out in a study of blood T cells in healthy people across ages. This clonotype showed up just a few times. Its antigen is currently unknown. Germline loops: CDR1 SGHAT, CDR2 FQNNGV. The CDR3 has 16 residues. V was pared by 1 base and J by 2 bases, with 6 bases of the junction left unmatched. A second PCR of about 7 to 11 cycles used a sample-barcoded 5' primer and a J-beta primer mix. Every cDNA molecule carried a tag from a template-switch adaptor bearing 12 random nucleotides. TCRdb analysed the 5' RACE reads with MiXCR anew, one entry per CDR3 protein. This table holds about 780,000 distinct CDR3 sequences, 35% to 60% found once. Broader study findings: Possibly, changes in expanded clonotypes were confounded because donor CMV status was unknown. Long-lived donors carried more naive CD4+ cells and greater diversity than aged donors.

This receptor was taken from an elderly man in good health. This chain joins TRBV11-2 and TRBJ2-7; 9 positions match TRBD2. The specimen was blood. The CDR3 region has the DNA TGTGCCAGCAGCTTAGTTGGAGGGACTAGCACCTACGAGCAGTACTTC. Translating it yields CASSLVGGTSTYEQYF.